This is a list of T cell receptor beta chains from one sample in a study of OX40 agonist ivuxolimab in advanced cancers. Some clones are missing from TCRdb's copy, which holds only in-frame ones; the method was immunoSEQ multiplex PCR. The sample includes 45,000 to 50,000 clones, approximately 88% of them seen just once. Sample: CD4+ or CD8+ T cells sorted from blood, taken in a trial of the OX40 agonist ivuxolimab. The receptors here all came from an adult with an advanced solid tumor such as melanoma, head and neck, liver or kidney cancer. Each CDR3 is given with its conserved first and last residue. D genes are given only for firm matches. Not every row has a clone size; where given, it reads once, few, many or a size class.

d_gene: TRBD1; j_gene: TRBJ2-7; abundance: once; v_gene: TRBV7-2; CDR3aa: CASSLVYRGLYEQYF; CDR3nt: TGTGCCAGCAGCTTAGTGTACAGGGGGCTCTACGAGCAGTACTTC
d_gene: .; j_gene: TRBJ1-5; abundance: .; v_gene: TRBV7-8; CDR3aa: CASSFLGTLGQPQHF; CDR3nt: TGTGCCAGCAGTTTCCTAGGAACACTCGGTCAGCCCCAGCATTTT
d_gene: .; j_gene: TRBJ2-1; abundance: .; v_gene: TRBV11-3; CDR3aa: CASSPDVAGPYNEQFF; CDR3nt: TGTGCCAGCAGCCCGGATGTCGCGGGACCTTACAATGAGCAGTTCTTC
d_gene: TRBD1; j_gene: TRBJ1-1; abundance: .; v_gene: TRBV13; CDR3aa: CASSLVGGSTEAFF; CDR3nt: TGTGCCAGCAGCTTAGTAGGGGGCAGCACTGAAGCTTTCTTT
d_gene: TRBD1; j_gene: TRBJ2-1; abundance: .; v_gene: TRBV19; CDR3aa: CASSPWTGSYNEQFF; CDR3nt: TGTGCCAGTAGTCCCTGGACAGGGTCCTACAATGAGCAGTTCTTC
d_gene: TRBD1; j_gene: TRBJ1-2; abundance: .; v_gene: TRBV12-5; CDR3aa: CASGFRDSEIDGYTF; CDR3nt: TGTGCTAGTGGTTTTCGGGACAGCGAGATCGATGGCTACACCTTC
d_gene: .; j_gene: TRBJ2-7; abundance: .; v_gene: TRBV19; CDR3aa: CASAWAESYEQYF; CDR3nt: TGTGCCAGTGCCTGGGCAGAGTCCTACGAGCAGTACTTC
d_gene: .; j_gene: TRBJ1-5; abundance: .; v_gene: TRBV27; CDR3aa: CASSFWREGVIQPQHF; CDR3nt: TGTGCCAGCAGTTTTTGGAGGGAGGGAGTTATTCAGCCCCAGCATTTT
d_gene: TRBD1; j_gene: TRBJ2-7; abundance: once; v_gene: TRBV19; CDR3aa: CASSAGQGPYEQYF; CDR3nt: TGTGCCAGTAGTGCGGGACAGGGGCCCTACGAGCAGTACTTC
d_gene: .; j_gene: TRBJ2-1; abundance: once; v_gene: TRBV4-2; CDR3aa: CASSQLSEWDNEQFF; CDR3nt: TGTGCCAGCAGCCAATTATCGGAGTGGGACAATGAGCAGTTCTTC